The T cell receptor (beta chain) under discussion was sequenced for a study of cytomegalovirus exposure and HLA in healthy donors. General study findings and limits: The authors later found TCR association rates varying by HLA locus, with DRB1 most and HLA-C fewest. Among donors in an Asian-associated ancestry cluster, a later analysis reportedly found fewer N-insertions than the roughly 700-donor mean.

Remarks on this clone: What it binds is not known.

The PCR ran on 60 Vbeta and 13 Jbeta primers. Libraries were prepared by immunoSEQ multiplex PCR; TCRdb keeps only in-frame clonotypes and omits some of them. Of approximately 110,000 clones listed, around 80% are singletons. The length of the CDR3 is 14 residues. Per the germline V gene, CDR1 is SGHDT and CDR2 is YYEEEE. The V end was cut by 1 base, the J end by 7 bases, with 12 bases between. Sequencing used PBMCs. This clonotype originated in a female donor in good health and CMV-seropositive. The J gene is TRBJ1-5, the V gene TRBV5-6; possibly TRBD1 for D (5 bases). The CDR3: CASSLSGGGQPQHF. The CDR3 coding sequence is TGTGCCAGCAGCTTGTCGGGGGGGGGACAGCCCCAGCATTTT.